The next 19 T cell receptor beta chains were all read from a single sample in a study of T cells after yellow fever vaccination. From the 5' RACE reads, TCRdb called clonotypes with MiXCR, one entry per CDR3 protein. The table has a few hundred thousand distinct CDR3 sequences, about a sixth seen once; the top ten hold roughly a sixth. The sample consisted of PBMCs, taken around 5 days after the first yellow fever vaccination. The receptor source for this set is a man younger than 35 who received the YFV17D yellow fever vaccine.

The chain carries TRBV5-1 and TRBJ1-1, with a possible D match to TRBD1 (5 bases). The CDR3 spans 15 residues. The germline V and J ends were trimmed by 1 base and 0 bases, with 10 bases remaining between them. Germline-derived CDR1 and CDR2 are SGHRS and YFSETQ. The CDR3 here is CASSLLAGMNTEAFF. In nucleotides, the CDR3 is TGCGCCAGCAGCTTGCTAGCAGGGATGAACACTGAAGCTTTCTTT.

The chain couples TRBV12-3 or TRBV12-4 to TRBJ1-2; tentative D call: TRBD1 (5 bases). This CDR3 is 15 amino acids long. The V end lost 7 bases, the J end lost 4 bases, and 19 bases lay between the germline ends. Here the CDR3 DNA reads TGTGCCAGCACGGGCGACAGCCGCTTTGGCTATGGCTACACCTTC. Its protein product is CASTGDSRFGYGYTF.

The chain uses TRBV19 and TRBJ2-7; D ambiguous. Between the trimmed V and J ends, which lost 3 bases and 4 bases, there was a span of 16 bases. Per the germline V gene, CDR1 is LNHDA and CDR2 is SQIVND (reference sequence). This CDR3 has 15 residues. The CDR3 region is CASSIQLSTMYEQYF. In DNA, the CDR3 is TGTGCCAGTAGTATTCAGCTCAGTACTATGTACGAGCAGTACTTC.

The V and J genes are TRBV28 and TRBJ2-3; TRBD2 aligns across 8 bases. Per the germline V gene, CDR1 is MDHEN and CDR2 is SYDVKM. Trimming at V came to 5 bases and at J to 4 bases, leaving 20 bases not matched to a gene. CDR3 size: 19 residues. The CDR3 DNA follows: TGTGCCAGCAGTGCTGCAGGGTATTTAAGCGGGGGTGGCGCAGATACGCAGTATTTT. It codes for CASSAAGYLSGGGADTQYF.

The chain's CDR3 is CASRSVRGGNEQFF. The CDR3 nucleotides are TGTGCCAGCAGGTCGGTTCGGGGAGGCAATGAGCAGTTCTTC. This sequence joins TRBV12-3 or TRBV12-4 and TRBJ2-1, with D tentatively TRBD2 (6 bases). CDR3 length equals 14 residues. Trimming shortened V by 6 bases and J by 6 bases, and 15 bases separated the two germline ends.

The gene calls are TRBV19 and TRBJ2-1; D might be TRBD1 (5 bases). V dropped 6 bases and J dropped 0 bases, with 12 bases sitting between them. The CDR3 runs to 15 residues. Germline CDR1 is LNHDA and CDR2 is SQIVND (reference sequence). The CDR3 nucleotides read TGTGCCAGTAGGAACAGGCGGAGCTCCTACAATGAGCAGTTCTTC. Protein sequence: CASRNRRSSYNEQFF.

The V and J genes are TRBV5-1 and TRBJ1-2, with D unresolved. Trimming shortened V by 1 base and J by 1 base, and 14 bases separated the two germline ends. CDR1 SGHRS and CDR2 YFSETQ come from the germline V gene. The CDR3 totals 16 residues. CDR3 sequence reads: CASSLYPGFVNYGYTF. CDR3 in DNA: TGCGCCAGCAGCTTGTATCCGGGATTCGTTAACTATGGCTACACCTTC. The full variable domain, with the rest looked up from reference TRBV5-1 and TRBJ1-2, is KAGVTQTPRYLIKTRGQQVTLSCSPISGHRSVSWYQQTPGQGLQFLFEYFSETQRNKGNFPGRFSGRQFSNSRSEMNVSTLELGDSALYLCASSLYPGFVNYGYTFGSGTRLTVV.

CDR3 in amino acids: CASGVQGSKETQYF. CDR3 sequence (DNA): TGTGCCAGCGGTGTCCAGGGCTCTAAAGAGACCCAGTACTTC. The chain combines TRBV7-9 with TRBJ2-5, with D possibly being TRBD1 (5 bases). CDR1 is SEHNR and CDR2 is FQNEAQ in the germline V gene (reference sequence). V lost 8 bases to trimming and J lost 3 bases, with 16 bases between them. This CDR3 spans 14 amino acids. The variable domain in full, with the rest retrieved from reference TRBV7-9 and TRBJ2-5, is DTGVSQNPRHKITKRGQNVTFRCDPISEHNRLYWYRQTLGQGPEFLTYFQNEAQLEKSRLLSDRFSAERPKGSFSTLEIQRTEQGDSAMYLCASGVQGSKETQYFGPGTRLLVL.

This clonotype was found a few times. The chain combines TRBV9 with TRBJ1-1, with 11 bases aligning to TRBD1. V shed 3 bases, J shed 1 base, and the junction held 5 bases outside the gene matches. Germline loops: CDR1 SGDLS, CDR2 YYNGEE. This CDR3 region has 16 residues. DNA of the CDR3: TGTGCCAGCAGCGGCGGGACAGGGGGTTCGAACACTGAAGCTTTCTTT. Translating gives CASSGGTGGSNTEAFF.

Ten or more counts support this clonotype. The chain employs TRBV15 and TRBJ2-5; 7 bases agree with TRBD1. There are 15 residues in the CDR3. Germline assignment: CDR1 LNHNV and CDR2 YYDKDF (reference sequence). Trimming at V came to 0 bases and at J to 2 bases, leaving 3 bases not matched to a gene. This chain's CDR3 is CATSRDPGQQETQYF. The CDR3 DNA follows: TGTGCCACCAGCAGAGACCCGGGACAGCAAGAGACCCAGTACTTC. The whole variable domain, filled in from reference TRBV15 and TRBJ2-5, reads DAMVIQNPRYQVTQFGKPVTLSCSQTLNHNVMYWYQQKSSQAPKLLFHYYDKDFNNEADTPDNFQSRRPNTSFCFLDIRSPGLGDTAMYLCATSRDPGQQETQYFGPGTRLLVL.

This clonotype showed up just a few times. The chain recombines TRBV28 with TRBJ2-3; TRBD1 is a possible D gene (5 bases). Germline V gives CDR1 MDHEN, CDR2 SYDVKM. CDR3 length: 13 amino acids. Trimming removed 5 bases at V and 7 bases at J, with 13 bases between. This CDR3 is CASSELTGNTQYF. The CDR3 DNA is TGTGCCAGCAGTGAACTTACAGGAAATACGCAGTATTTT.

This sequence joins TRBV3-1 and TRBJ2-1, with 15 positions matching TRBD2. Trimming took 4 bases from V and 8 from J; bases not matched to a gene: 6. CDR1 LGHDT and CDR2 YNNKEL come from the germline V gene (reference sequence). The CDR3 extends over 16 amino acids. CDR3 DNA sequence: TGTGCCAGCAGCCCCCGGACTAGCGGGGGGGCCCATGAGCAGTTCTTC. Protein sequence: CASSPRTSGGAHEQFF.

This chain connects TRBV10-3 to TRBJ2-3; no clear D. Deletions cut 0 bases from V and 2 bases from J, with 3 bases between. The length of the CDR3 is 13 residues. The V gene's germline CDR1 is ENHRY and CDR2 SYGVKD. The CDR3 reads CAISESYTDTQYF. DNA for the CDR3: TGTGCCATCAGTGAGTCCTACACAGATACGCAGTATTTT.

This clonotype was seen a few times. This chain connects TRBV27 to TRBJ1-5; D is unresolved. The CDR3 is 16 amino acids. Germline CDR1 reads MNHEY; CDR2 reads SMNVEV (reference sequence). Trimming removed 5 bases from V and 0 bases from J, with 14 bases in between. CDR3 protein: CASSAVGGISNQPQHF. DNA of the CDR3: TGTGCCAGCAGTGCCGTTGGAGGAATTAGCAATCAGCCCCAGCATTTT.

This chain links TRBV27 with TRBJ2-5; the D gene could be TRBD1 or TRBD2 (6 bases each). V was cut by 10 bases and J by 5 bases, with 23 bases left in between. Germline V CDR1 and CDR2: MNHEY, SMNVEV (reference sequence). The CDR3 runs 15 residues. CDR3: CATRGAARSRETQYF. The CDR3 DNA reads as TGTGCCACAAGGGGGGCCGCGAGGTCGAGGGAGACCCAGTACTTC.

J is TRBJ2-5 and V is TRBV6-1; 7 nucleotides agree with TRBD1. The germline V gene encodes CDR1 MNHNS and CDR2 SASEGT. CDR3 length: 14 amino acids. The ends lost 8 bases at V and 3 bases at J; junction bases unmatched: 9. CDR3 protein: CASSLRQGEETQYF. In DNA, the CDR3 is TGTGCCAGCTCACTTCGACAGGGAGAAGAGACCCAGTACTTC.

The chain's CDR3 is CASSFGLDSDKETQYF. The CDR3 DNA follows: TGTGCCAGCAGCTTCGGGCTGGACAGTGATAAAGAGACCCAGTACTTC. This chain connects TRBV7-3 to TRBJ2-5, with TRBD1 as a possible D gene (6 bases). Deletions cut 3 bases from V and 3 bases from J, with 17 bases between. Germline CDR1 SGHTA, CDR2 FQGTGA. The CDR3 spans 16 residues.

The chain links TRBV7-9 to TRBJ2-7; unclear D gene. Germline V lookup: CDR1 SEHNR, CDR2 FQNEAQ (reference sequence). V lost 4 bases and J 6 bases, leaving 10 bases between the germline ends. The CDR3 is 12 amino acids. This CDR3 is CASSSRFGEQYF. The CDR3 DNA reads as TGTGCCAGCAGCTCAAGGTTCGGCGAGCAGTACTTC.

This clonotype was seen only a few times. This chain links TRBV9 with TRBJ1-2; D is unclear. Between the trimmed V and J ends, which lost 0 bases and 6 bases, there was a span of 15 bases. Germline V CDR1 and CDR2: SGDLS, YYNGEE. The CDR3 consists of 15 residues. The CDR3 reads CASSVDPYRRDGYTF. The CDR3 DNA reads as TGTGCCAGCAGCGTAGACCCCTATCGACGGGATGGCTACACCTTC.